The 16 T cell receptor beta chains presented below share a single source sample, sequenced in a study of T-cell reconstitution after alpha-beta-depleted transplantation in children. Unique molecular identifiers were incorporated into the prepared TCRbeta library. Each CDR3 protein gets one entry after TCRdb re-called the PCR reads with MiXCR. The sample gives 100,000 to 120,000 distinct CDR3 sequences, almost 6.5% of which show up once; roughly 24% is in the top ten. The source material was PBMCs, mostly from graft donor cells, sampled 360 days after TCRalphabeta/CD19-depleted stem cell transplant. The origin of the receptors is a male patient under 10 years old who had a stem cell transplant for acute lymphoblastic leukemia, so the T cells may come from the graft donor.

The V and J genes are TRBV6-4 and TRBJ2-5, with TRBD2 matching 8 bases. The CDR3 has 14 residues. In germline, CDR1 is MRHNA, CDR2 SNTAGT. Trimming removed 7 bases from V and 5 bases from J; junction bases left unmatched: 9. The CDR3, as DNA: TGTGCCAGCATTGGGTCTAGCGGGTCGGAGACCCAGTACTTC. Its translation is CASIGSSGSETQYF.

The chain uses TRBV5-1 and TRBJ2-3, with TRBD2 matching 9 bases. The germline V gene encodes CDR1 SGHRS and CDR2 YFSETQ. This CDR3 contains 14 residues. Trimming removed 4 bases from V and 6 bases from J; junction bases left unmatched: 6. The CDR3 here is CASSRRGGADTQYF. The DNA for the CDR3 is TGCGCCAGCAGCAGGCGCGGGGGGGCGGATACGCAGTATTTT.

The chain combines TRBV25-1 with TRBJ1-1; TRBD1 is a possible D gene (5 bases). This CDR3 has 16 amino acids. The germline V and J ends were trimmed by 2 bases and 0 bases, with 13 bases remaining between them. The V gene's germline CDR1 is MGHDK and CDR2 SYGVNS. The CDR3 is CASSEGLGTVNTEAFF. CDR3 coding DNA: TGTGCCAGCAGTGAAGGTCTCGGGACCGTGAACACTGAAGCTTTCTTT.

A few counts support this clonotype. The V call is TRBV11-2, the J call TRBJ1-1; TRBD1 is a possible D gene (6 bases). Trimming cost V 1 base and J 0 bases, with 21 bases left between them. Germline V CDR1 and CDR2: SGHAT, FQNNGV. The CDR3 has 19 residues. DNA of the CDR3: TGTGCCAGCAGCTTAGTTACAGGGCAGGCCCGGGGGGTGAACACTGAAGCTTTCTTT. As protein: CASSLVTGQARGVNTEAFF.

At least ten counts were recorded for this clonotype. The rearrangement links TRBV12-3 or TRBV12-4 to TRBJ1-2; D unclear. This CDR3 is built from 12 residues. Trimming removed 2 bases at V and 5 bases at J, with 6 bases between. Written as DNA, the CDR3 is TGTGCCAGCAGTTTAAATGATTATGGCTACACCTTC. This gives the protein CASSLNDYGYTF.

The table lists this clonotype with a few counts. The V gene is TRBV7-9, the J gene TRBJ2-1; a possible D gene is TRBD1 (5 bases). The CDR3 is 12 amino acids. Germline CDR1 SEHNR, CDR2 FQNEAQ (reference sequence). Trimming pared 5 bases from V and 7 bases from J, leaving 9 bases between. CDR3 in amino acids: CASSRSGNEQFF. Written as DNA, the CDR3 is TGTGCCAGCAGCCGCTCAGGGAATGAGCAGTTCTTC.

This clonotype has a handful of counts. This sequence joins TRBV6-2 or TRBV6-3 and TRBJ2-4, with no clear D. The CDR3 length is 13 residues. Germline lookup yields CDR1 MNHEY and CDR2 SVGEGT. V lost 8 bases and J lost 6, with 14 bases in between. CDR3 protein: CASWNTRRNIQYF. CDR3 in DNA: TGTGCCAGCTGGAATACTCGACGAAACATTCAGTACTTC.

This clonotype was detected many times. The chain carries TRBV5-8 and TRBJ1-6; 7 nucleotides match TRBD1. This CDR3 has 14 residues. The J segment lost 4 bases and the V segment lost 4 bases, leaving 2 bases of the junction unmatched. Per germline, CDR1 SGHTS and CDR2 YDEGEE. CDR3 protein: CASSRGQYNSPLHF. Written as DNA, the CDR3 is TGTGCCAGCAGCCGGGGACAGTATAATTCACCCCTCCACTTT.

The J gene is TRBJ1-5, the V gene TRBV7-9; D gene ambiguous. With 1 base removed from V and 4 bases from J, the gap between germline ends came to 8 bases. CDR1 and CDR2 from the germline V gene are SEHNR and FQNEAQ (reference sequence). The CDR3 sequence is 14 residues long. The CDR3 loop reads CASSLGGPNQPQHF. Written as DNA, the CDR3 is TGTGCCAGCAGCTTAGGAGGCCCGAATCAGCCCCAGCATTTT. Based on the CDR3 plus reference TRBV7-9 and TRBJ1-5, the full variable domain is DTGVSQNPRHKITKRGQNVTFRCDPISEHNRLYWYRQTLGQGPEFLTYFQNEAQLEKSRLLSDRFSAERPKGSFSTLEIQRTEQGDSAMYLCASSLGGPNQPQHFGDGTRLSIL.

This clonotype was observed a few times. The J gene is TRBJ2-7, the V gene TRBV19, with D unresolved. Germline CDR1 LNHDA, CDR2 SQIVND (reference sequence). The V end lost 2 bases, the J end lost 0 bases, and 2 bases lay between the germline ends. The CDR3 has 12 amino acids. Here the CDR3 DNA reads TGTGCCAGTAGTATAAACTCCTACGAGCAGTACTTC. Its protein product is CASSINSYEQYF.

As concerns this clonotype: A much larger clone is a single base away; this may be a read error. The chain links TRBV7-2 to TRBJ2-5, with D unclear. V was cut by 1 base and J by 3 bases, with 9 bases left in between. The germline CDR1 and CDR2 sequences are SGHTA and FQGNSA. The CDR3 is 14 residues long. As DNA, the CDR3 is TGTGCCAGCAGCTTAGACGGCAGAAAAGAGACCCAGTACTTC. Translating it yields CASSLDGRKETQYF. Combining the CDR3 with reference TRBV7-2 and TRBJ2-5 gives the whole variable domain GAGVSQSPSNKVTEKGKDVELRCDPISGHTALYWYRQSLGQGLEFLIYFQGNSAPDKSGLPSDRFSAERTGGSVSTLTIQRTQQEDSAVYLCASSLDGRKETQYFGPGTRLLVL.

The J gene is TRBJ1-3, the V gene TRBV7-2; 10 bases map to TRBD1. Germline lookup yields CDR1 SGHTA and CDR2 FQGNSA. The CDR3 has 15 amino acids. J gave up 2 bases and V 3 bases, and 1 base lay outside the gene matches. The CDR3 DNA sequence: TGTGCCAGCAGCTTGGGACAGGGGCCTGGAAACACCATATATTTT. Its protein product is CASSLGQGPGNTIYF.

This clonotype was found many times. This chain connects TRBV6-5 to TRBJ1-1, with D possibly being TRBD1 (6 bases). The germline gives CDR1 MNHEY, CDR2 SVGAGI. The germline V and J ends were trimmed by 2 bases and 4 bases, with 14 bases remaining between them. The CDR3 sequence is 15 residues long. This CDR3 reads CASSYPLEGGTEAFF. The CDR3 nucleotides are TGTGCCAGCAGTTACCCTCTGGAGGGGGGCACTGAAGCTTTCTTT.

This clonotype was counted ten times or more. This sequence joins TRBV2 and TRBJ1-1; tentative D call: TRBD1 (5 bases). Trimming stripped 2 bases from V and 11 bases from J, with 12 bases between. Germline V gives CDR1 SNHLY, CDR2 FYNNEI. The CDR3 spans 12 residues. CDR3 loop: CASSESGPLAFF. The CDR3 DNA reads TGTGCCAGCAGTGAATCAGGGCCCTTGGCTTTCTTT.

This clonotype was seen many times. V gene TRBV5-1 combines with J gene TRBJ2-1, with D perhaps given as TRBD1 or TRBD2 (5 bases each). The CDR3 contains 16 residues. Trimming cost V 4 bases and J 5 bases, with 19 bases left between them. The germline V gene encodes CDR1 SGHRS and CDR2 YFSETQ. The CDR3 sequence is CASSGSAGTLHNEQFF. Here the CDR3 DNA reads TGCGCCAGCAGCGGATCCGCCGGGACCCTCCACAATGAGCAGTTCTTC.

The chain carries TRBV7-9 and TRBJ2-5, with 9 positions matching TRBD2. The CDR3 spans 14 residues. Germline CDR1 is SEHNR and CDR2 is FQNEAQ (reference sequence). The J segment lost 5 bases and the V segment lost 3 bases, leaving 4 bases of the junction unmatched. Written as DNA, the CDR3 is TGTGCCAGCAGCTTGGACAGCGGGAGGGAGACCCAGTACTTC. This encodes CASSLDSGRETQYF.